Shown below are 32 T cell receptor beta chains from a single sample sequenced in a study of long-term antiretroviral therapy in people with HIV. Runs used v3.0 of the immunoSEQ assay and were done at survey level. Assay used: immunoSEQ multiplex PCR; TCRdb lists only in-frame clones, some missing. The sample lists about 29,000 clones, roughly 96% occurring once. Sample: unsorted PBMCs, taken 5.3 years after starting antiretroviral therapy. The receptors shown here come from a man younger than 40 with HIV.

The V and J genes are TRBV7-6 and TRBJ1-1; the D is unclear. V shed 2 bases and J shed 0 bases, with 16 bases lying between them. Germline CDR1 and CDR2: SGHVS and FNYEAQ. The CDR3 covers 17 residues. CDR3 DNA: TGTGCCAGCAGCTTATTCGGGCACCTCAATCTGAACACTGAAGCTTTCTTT. Its translation: CASSLFGHLNLNTEAFF. The complete variable domain, with remaining parts taken from reference TRBV7-6 and TRBJ1-1, reads GAGVSQSPRYKVTKRGQDVALRCDPISGHVSLYWYRQALGQGPEFLTYFNYEAQQDKSGLPNDRFSAERPEGSISTLTIQRTEQRDSAMYRCASSLFGHLNLNTEAFFGQGTRLTVV.

CDR3: CASSPLAGGGTDTQYF. As DNA, the CDR3 is TGTGCCAGCAGCCCTCTAGCGGGCGGAGGCACAGATACGCAGTATTTT. This chain uses TRBV7-2 with TRBJ2-3; 8 bases are a match to TRBD2. Germline CDR1 reads SGHTA; CDR2 reads FQGNSA. Trimming at V came to 5 bases and at J to 1 base, leaving 8 bases not matched to a gene. The CDR3 covers 16 residues.

The chain combines TRBV20-1 with TRBJ1-2; D unresolved. This CDR3 has 11 amino acids. Germline V gene lookup returns CDR1 DFQATT and CDR2 SNEGSKA (reference sequence). The ends were cut back, 6 bases at V and 4 bases at J, with 9 bases in the middle. CDR3 sequence (DNA): TGCAGTGCCCCGGACCCCTATGGCTACACCTTC. The encoded protein is CSAPDPYGYTF.

The chain uses TRBV19 and TRBJ1-2; D gene unclear. The CDR3 is 14 amino acids. Looked up from germline, CDR1 is LNHDA and CDR2 is SQIVND (reference sequence). The V and J ends lost 4 bases and 2 bases respectively, with 11 bases between them. CDR3 loop: CASSSGDRNYGYTF. The CDR3 region has the DNA TGTGCCAGTAGTAGCGGGGATCGAAACTATGGCTACACCTTC.

This chain joins TRBV30 and TRBJ1-1; maybe TRBD1 (5 bases). Per the germline V gene, CDR1 is GTSNPN and CDR2 is SVGIG (reference sequence). The CDR3 sequence is 11 residues long. V lost 4 bases, J lost 4 bases, and 7 bases lay in between. The CDR3 sequence: CAWKGPTEAFF. The CDR3, as DNA: TGTGCCTGGAAGGGACCCACTGAAGCTTTCTTT.

The rearrangement links TRBV6-6 to TRBJ2-7; possibly TRBD1 for D (5 bases). Per the germline V gene, CDR1 is MNHNY and CDR2 is SVGAGI (reference sequence). The CDR3 extends over 13 amino acids. Deletions cut 3 bases from V and 3 bases from J, with 9 bases between. The CDR3 nucleotides read TGTGCCAGCAGTTATGGAGACAGCTACGAGCAGTACTTC. This sequence encodes CASSYGDSYEQYF.

This sequence joins TRBV27 and TRBJ2-7; D may be TRBD1 (5 bases). Germline V lookup: CDR1 MNHEY, CDR2 SMNVEV (reference sequence). CDR3 length: 14 amino acids. The ends were cut back, 3 bases at V and 6 bases at J, with 15 bases in the middle. The CDR3 DNA reads as TGTGCCAGCAGTTTTGGGGCAGGTTCCCCCGAGCAGTACTTC. Amino acids: CASSFGAGSPEQYF.

This clone was picked up one time. This sequence joins TRBV9 and TRBJ2-6, with D tentatively TRBD1 or TRBD2 (5 bases each). V was shortened by 3 bases and J by 2 bases, with 18 bases between the two germline ends. Germline V CDR1 and CDR2: SGDLS, YYNGEE. The CDR3 has 18 residues. In DNA form, the CDR3 reads TGTGCCAGCAGCGCCGCCGGGACCTACGTAGCTGGGGCCAACGTCCTGACTTTC. This gives the protein CASSAAGTYVAGANVLTF.

This chain uses TRBV5-1 with TRBJ2-7; possibly TRBD2 for D (6 bases). The CDR3 is 15 residues long. Per germline, CDR1 SGHRS and CDR2 YFSETQ. Trimming removed 4 bases at V and 5 bases at J, with 19 bases between. CDR3 in amino acids: CASSRGTVTNDEQYF. Here the CDR3 DNA reads TGCGCCAGCAGCCGGGGGACTGTGACTAACGACGAGCAGTACTTC.

Only one count was recorded for this clone. The chain employs TRBV5-1 and TRBJ2-5; maybe TRBD2 (6 bases). This CDR3 comprises 15 residues. Germline assignment: CDR1 SGHRS and CDR2 YFSETQ. The V end lost 4 bases, the J end lost 0 bases, and 13 bases lay between the germline ends. The CDR3 sequence is CASSGGTAYQETQYF. The CDR3 DNA reads TGCGCCAGCAGCGGCGGGACTGCGTACCAAGAGACCCAGTACTTC.

The chain has TRBV11-2 and TRBJ1-1; no firm D call. This CDR3 is built from 13 residues. Trimming shortened V by 0 bases and J by 3 bases, and 5 bases separated the two germline ends. Looked up from germline, CDR1 is SGHAT and CDR2 is FQNNGV. CDR3 coding DNA: TGTGCCAGCAGCTTAGATACCTACACTGAAGCTTTCTTT. This gives the protein CASSLDTYTEAFF.

The CDR3 DNA sequence: TGTGCCAGCAGTTACTCGGTAGAAGAGACCCAGTACTTC. Amino acids: CASSYSVEETQYF. The chain couples TRBV6-6 to TRBJ2-5; D call uncertain. V was cut by 0 bases and J by 3 bases, with 5 bases left in between. From germline, CDR1 is MNHNY and CDR2 SVGAGI (reference sequence). CDR3 size: 13 residues.

The chain has TRBV19 and TRBJ2-7; TRBD2 matches at 11 bases. V was pared by 4 bases and J by 5 bases, with 4 bases of the junction left unmatched. The CDR3 is 14 amino acids. CDR1 LNHDA and CDR2 SQIVND come from the germline V gene (reference sequence). The CDR3 spells CASSRGGLADEQYF. The CDR3 bases are TGTGCCAGTAGTAGAGGGGGACTAGCGGACGAGCAGTACTTC.

The J gene is TRBJ2-4, the V gene TRBV6-5; TRBD1 or TRBD2 may be the D gene (5 bases each). The CDR3 consists of 14 residues. V gave up 2 bases and J gave up 9 bases, with 14 bases separating them. CDR1 is MNHEY and CDR2 is SVGAGI in the germline V gene. The CDR3 protein is CASSYGTARAIQYF. DNA for the CDR3: TGTGCCAGCAGTTACGGGACGGCAAGGGCCATTCAGTACTTC.

The count of this clone is one. V and J are TRBV7-3 and TRBJ1-1; 10 bases are shared with TRBD1. Unmatched junction bases numbered 5, after V lost 5 bases and J lost 5 bases. CDR1 and CDR2 from the germline V gene are SGHTA and FQGTGA. The CDR3 runs to 14 residues. CDR3 sequence (DNA): TGTGCCAGCAGCCCAGACAGGGGGCGGACTGAAGCTTTCTTT. Translation gives CASSPDRGRTEAFF.

This chain connects TRBV6-5 to TRBJ1-1; weak D call: TRBD1 (5 bases). V lost 6 bases and J 0 bases, leaving 14 bases between the germline ends. Germline V CDR1 and CDR2: MNHEY, SVGAGI. The CDR3 is made up of 15 amino acids. This CDR3 is CASSPRQSMNTEAFF. DNA of the CDR3: TGTGCCAGCAGCCCCAGACAGTCCATGAACACTGAAGCTTTCTTT.

V usage is TRBV28 and J usage is TRBJ2-5; 8 nucleotides line up with TRBD1. CDR3 length equals 19 residues. Germline V gene data show CDR1 as MDHEN and CDR2 as SYDVKM. J was trimmed by 2 bases and V by 4 bases; bases with no gene match: 18. CDR3 bases: TGTGCCAGCAGTTACCCTTCACGGACAGGGATAAAAGAGCAAGAGACCCAGTACTTC. Its protein product is CASSYPSRTGIKEQETQYF.

The J gene is TRBJ1-1, the V gene TRBV6-4, with no clear D. The germline V gene has CDR1 MRHNA and CDR2 SNTAGT. The CDR3 loop spans 13 amino acids. Between the trimmed V and J ends, which lost 3 bases and 2 bases, there was a span of 7 bases. The CDR3 sequence: CASSDRDNTEAFF. CDR3 nucleotides: TGTGCCAGCAGTGATCGGGATAACACTGAAGCTTTCTTT.

In DNA, the CDR3 is TGTGCCAGCAGCCCGGACAGGAGTCAGCCCCAGCATTTT. Translating it yields CASSPDRSQPQHF. The rearrangement links TRBV7-2 to TRBJ1-5, with 7 nucleotides matching TRBD1. V lost 5 bases, J lost 6 bases, and 4 bases stayed unmatched. In germline, CDR1 is SGHTA, CDR2 FQGNSA. The CDR3 spans 13 residues.

The V call is TRBV7-3, the J call TRBJ2-3; 7 bases are a match to TRBD1. V dropped 5 bases and J dropped 2; count of bases not matched to a gene: 4. CDR1 is SGHTA and CDR2 is FQGTGA in the germline V gene. The CDR3 contains 14 residues. The CDR3 loop reads CASSPGQATDTQYF. The CDR3, as DNA: TGTGCCAGCAGCCCCGGACAGGCCACAGATACGCAGTATTTT.

The V gene is TRBV5-6, the J gene TRBJ2-7; the D call may be TRBD1 or TRBD2 (5 bases each). CDR1 SGHDT and CDR2 YYEEEE come from the germline V gene. This CDR3 has 14 amino acids. Trimming pared 2 bases from V and 2 bases from J, leaving 11 bases between. The chain's CDR3 is CASSFGASTYEQYF. The CDR3 DNA reads as TGTGCCAGCAGCTTCGGGGCCTCTACCTACGAGCAGTACTTC.

The chain recombines TRBV19 with TRBJ2-7; D perhaps matches TRBD1 (6 bases). Trimming shortened V by 2 bases and J by 2 bases, and 10 bases separated the two germline ends. CDR3 length: 14 amino acids. Germline values: CDR1 LNHDA, CDR2 SQIVND (reference sequence). The chain's CDR3 is CASSIQGQPYEQYF. DNA of the CDR3: TGTGCCAGTAGTATACAGGGGCAGCCCTACGAGCAGTACTTC.

This chain uses TRBV7-9 with TRBJ1-2; D is possibly TRBD1 (6 bases). The CDR3 loop spans 15 amino acids. Germline V gives CDR1 SEHNR, CDR2 FQNEAQ (reference sequence). Trimming took 3 bases from V and 4 from J, leaving 15 bases between them. The CDR3 region is CASSLQGRGGYGYTF. The CDR3 coding sequence is TGTGCCAGCAGCTTGCAGGGGCGAGGAGGCTATGGCTACACCTTC. The complete variable domain, with remaining parts taken from reference TRBV7-9 and TRBJ1-2, reads DTGVSQNPRHKITKRGQNVTFRCDPISEHNRLYWYRQTLGQGPEFLTYFQNEAQLEKSRLLSDRFSAERPKGSFSTLEIQRTEQGDSAMYLCASSLQGRGGYGYTFGSGTRLTVV.

This chain links TRBV19 with TRBJ1-1, with D possibly matching TRBD1 (5 bases). The germline gives CDR1 LNHDA, CDR2 SQIVND (reference sequence). Trimming took off 4 bases at V and 1 base at J, with 13 bases between the two ends. This CDR3 has 15 amino acids. This chain's CDR3 is CASSRWGGSNTEAFF. The CDR3 DNA follows: TGTGCCAGTAGTAGATGGGGCGGATCGAACACTGAAGCTTTCTTT.

The V call is TRBV5-4, the J call TRBJ1-2, with D perhaps matching TRBD1 (6 bases). The germline gives CDR1 SGHNT, CDR2 YYREEE (reference sequence). The CDR3 consists of 14 residues. V lost 0 bases and J lost 6, with 12 bases in between. The CDR3 here is CASSLGEGGDGYTF. CDR3 nucleotides: TGTGCCAGCAGCTTGGGAGAAGGGGGGGATGGCTACACCTTC. The whole variable domain, filled in from reference TRBV5-4 and TRBJ1-2, reads ETGVTQSPTHLIKTRGQQVTLRCSSQSGHNTVSWYQQALGQGPQFIFQYYREEENGRGNFPPRFSGLQFPNYSSELNVNALELDDSALYLCASSLGEGGDGYTFGSGTRLTVV.

The chain joins TRBV6-1 to TRBJ1-4; D unresolved. CDR1 is MNHNS, CDR2 SASEGT, per germline. With 8 bases removed from V and 5 bases from J, the gap between germline ends came to 15 bases. CDR3 length equals 14 residues. This CDR3 is CASQESLPNEKLFF. The CDR3 coding sequence is TGTGCCAGCCAAGAATCCCTGCCAAATGAAAAACTGTTTTTT.

V and J are TRBV5-4 and TRBJ1-1; tentative D call: TRBD1 (5 bases). The CDR3 length is 14 residues. Per germline, CDR1 SGHNT and CDR2 YYREEE (reference sequence). Trimming took 4 bases from V and 2 from J, leaving 12 bases between them. This chain's CDR3 is CASSPPTANTEAFF. The CDR3 bases are TGTGCCAGCAGCCCCCCGACAGCAAACACTGAAGCTTTCTTT. Supplemented by reference TRBV5-4 and TRBJ1-1, the full variable domain reads ETGVTQSPTHLIKTRGQQVTLRCSSQSGHNTVSWYQQALGQGPQFIFQYYREEENGRGNFPPRFSGLQFPNYSSELNVNALELDDSALYLCASSPPTANTEAFFGQGTRLTVV.

The rearrangement joins TRBV19 to TRBJ2-1; tentative D call: TRBD2 (6 bases). Per germline, CDR1 LNHDA and CDR2 SQIVND (reference sequence). The CDR3 contains 15 residues. V gave up 1 base and J gave up 2 bases, with 9 bases separating them. The CDR3 loop reads CASSIGRGAYNEQFF. The CDR3 bases are TGTGCCAGTAGTATAGGACGCGGGGCCTACAATGAGCAGTTCTTC.

This chain connects TRBV6-5 to TRBJ1-2; a weak D match, TRBD1 (5 bases). Germline CDR1 is MNHEY and CDR2 is SVGAGI. The ends were cut back, 2 bases at V and 3 bases at J, with 10 bases in the middle. The CDR3 is 14 amino acids. The CDR3 DNA follows: TGTGCCAGCAGTTACCCGGGGGTCGACTATGGCTACACCTTC. Translation: CASSYPGVDYGYTF.

The CDR3 sequence is CASSLRDIGYTF. CDR3 coding DNA: TGTGCCAGCAGCTTACGGGACATTGGCTACACCTTC. The chain couples TRBV7-8 to TRBJ1-2; D is perhaps TRBD1 (6 bases). This CDR3 region has 12 residues. Per germline, CDR1 SGHVS and CDR2 FQNEAQ. V lost 2 bases, J lost 7 bases, and 8 bases lay in between.

The gene calls are TRBV7-2 and TRBJ2-7; D not resolved. CDR1 is SGHTA and CDR2 is FQGNSA in the germline V gene. The CDR3 is 15 amino acids. Trimming cost V 0 bases and J 2 bases, with 11 bases left between them. In nucleotides, the CDR3 is TGTGCCAGCAGCTTAGCTCGAGGAGAACCCTACGAGCAGTACTTC. Its translation is CASSLARGEPYEQYF. Based on the CDR3 plus reference TRBV7-2 and TRBJ2-7, the full variable domain is GAGVSQSPSNKVTEKGKDVELRCDPISGHTALYWYRQSLGQGLEFLIYFQGNSAPDKSGLPSDRFSAERTGGSVSTLTIQRTQQEDSAVYLCASSLARGEPYEQYFGPGTRLTVT.

The CDR3 is CATSRGGDNQPQHF. DNA of the CDR3: TGTGCCACCAGCAGAGGCGGGGACAATCAGCCCCAGCATTTT. V and J are TRBV15 and TRBJ1-5; D is unresolved. Trimming stripped 1 base from V and 3 bases from J, with 7 bases between. This CDR3 region has 14 residues. Germline lookup yields CDR1 LNHNV and CDR2 YYDKDF (reference sequence).